This T cell receptor (beta chain) was sequenced for a study of cytomegalovirus exposure and HLA in healthy donors. Points from the study as a whole: Association of approximately 16,000 TCR beta sequences with HLA alleles was found at 0.05 false discovery rate in a later analysis. A list of 150 to 200 TCR beta chains associated with cytomegalovirus was given. In a later analysis, TCR beta V- and J-gene trimming showed a link to a missense DCLRE1C variant.

The PCR contained 60 Vbeta and 13 Jbeta primers. Only in-frame clones appear in the TCRdb table, and some are missing; sequencing was by immunoSEQ multiplex PCR. The sample includes 100,000 to 150,000 clones. Turning to this clone: Its antigen is currently unknown.

With V trimmed by 7 bases and J by 6 bases, 11 bases remained unmatched. Germline V lookup: CDR1 MNHNS, CDR2 SASEGT. This CDR3 has 15 residues. The sample was PBMCs. The clonotype was recovered from a man aged 18 to 29 in good health and CMV-seronegative. The V and J genes are TRBV6-1 and TRBJ2-3, with 9 nucleotides matching TRBD2. The DNA for the CDR3 is TGTGCCAGCAATCATCTAGCGGGGATGGGGGATACGCAGTATTTT. Encoded protein: CASNHLAGMGDTQYF.